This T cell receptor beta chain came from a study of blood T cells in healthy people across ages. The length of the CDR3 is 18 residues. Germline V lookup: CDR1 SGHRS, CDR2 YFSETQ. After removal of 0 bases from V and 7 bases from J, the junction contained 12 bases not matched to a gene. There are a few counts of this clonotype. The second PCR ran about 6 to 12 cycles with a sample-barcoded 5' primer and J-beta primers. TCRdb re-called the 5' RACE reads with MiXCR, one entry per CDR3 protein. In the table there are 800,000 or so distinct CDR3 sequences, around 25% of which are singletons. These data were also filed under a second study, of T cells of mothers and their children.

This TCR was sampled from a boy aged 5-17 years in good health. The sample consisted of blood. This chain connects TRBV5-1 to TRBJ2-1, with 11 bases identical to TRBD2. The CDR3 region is CASSLAPVTSGGRNEQFF. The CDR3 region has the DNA TGCGCCAGCAGCTTGGCCCCAGTTACTAGCGGGGGTAGGAATGAGCAGTTCTTC.